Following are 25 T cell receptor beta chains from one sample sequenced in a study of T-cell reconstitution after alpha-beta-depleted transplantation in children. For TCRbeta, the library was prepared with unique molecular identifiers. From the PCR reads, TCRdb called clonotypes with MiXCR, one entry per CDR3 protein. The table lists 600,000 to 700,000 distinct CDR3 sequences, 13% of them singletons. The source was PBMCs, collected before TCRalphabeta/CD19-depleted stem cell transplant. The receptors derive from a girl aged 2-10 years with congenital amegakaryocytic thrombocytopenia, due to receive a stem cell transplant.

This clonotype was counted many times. The CDR3 protein is CASRLPGLVRGEQFF. CDR3 DNA sequence: TGTGCCAGCAGGCTACCGGGACTAGTGAGGGGTGAGCAGTTCTTC. This chain links TRBV12-3 or TRBV12-4 with TRBJ2-1; the match to TRBD2 covers 8 bases. The ends lost 6 bases at V and 9 bases at J; junction bases unmatched: 13. The CDR3 covers 15 residues.

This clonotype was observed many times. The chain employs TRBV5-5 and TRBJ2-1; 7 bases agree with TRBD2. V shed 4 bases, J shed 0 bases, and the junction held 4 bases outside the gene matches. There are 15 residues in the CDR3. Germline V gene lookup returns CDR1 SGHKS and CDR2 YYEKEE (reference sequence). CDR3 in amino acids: CASSPGLDSYNEQFF. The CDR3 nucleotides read TGTGCCAGCAGCCCCGGACTAGACTCCTACAATGAGCAGTTCTTC.

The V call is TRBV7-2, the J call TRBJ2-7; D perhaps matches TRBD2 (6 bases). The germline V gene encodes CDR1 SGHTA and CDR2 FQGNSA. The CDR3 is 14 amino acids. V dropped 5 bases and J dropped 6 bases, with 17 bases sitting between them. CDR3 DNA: TGTGCCAGCAGCGACGGGGGACTCCCCCGCGAGCAGTACTTC. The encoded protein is CASSDGGLPREQYF.

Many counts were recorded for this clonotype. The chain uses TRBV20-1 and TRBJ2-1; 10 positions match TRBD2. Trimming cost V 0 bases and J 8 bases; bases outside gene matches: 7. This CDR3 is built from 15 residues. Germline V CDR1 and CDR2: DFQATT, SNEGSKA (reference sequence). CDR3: CSARDTLAGVDEQFF. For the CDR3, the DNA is TGCAGTGCTAGAGATACCCTAGCGGGAGTCGATGAGCAGTTCTTC.

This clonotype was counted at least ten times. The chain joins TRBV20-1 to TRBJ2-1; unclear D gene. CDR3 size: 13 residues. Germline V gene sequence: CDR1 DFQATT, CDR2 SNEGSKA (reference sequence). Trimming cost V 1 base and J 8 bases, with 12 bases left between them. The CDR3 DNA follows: TGCAGTGCTAGAGCGAAGACGGGCCATGAGCAGTTCTTC. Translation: CSARAKTGHEQFF.

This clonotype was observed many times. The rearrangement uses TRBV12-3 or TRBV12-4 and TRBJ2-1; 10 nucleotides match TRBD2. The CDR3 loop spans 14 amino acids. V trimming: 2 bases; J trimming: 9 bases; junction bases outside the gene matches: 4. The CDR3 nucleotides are TGTGCCAGCAGTTTAATAGCGGGAGGTCTTGAGCAGTTCTTC. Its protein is CASSLIAGGLEQFF.

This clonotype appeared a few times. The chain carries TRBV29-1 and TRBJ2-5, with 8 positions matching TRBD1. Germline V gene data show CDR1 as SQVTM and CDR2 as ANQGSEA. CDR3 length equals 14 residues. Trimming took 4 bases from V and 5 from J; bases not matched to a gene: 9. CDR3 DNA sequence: TGCAGCGTTGCCCGGACAGGGACGTCGGAGACCCAGTACTTC. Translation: CSVARTGTSETQYF.

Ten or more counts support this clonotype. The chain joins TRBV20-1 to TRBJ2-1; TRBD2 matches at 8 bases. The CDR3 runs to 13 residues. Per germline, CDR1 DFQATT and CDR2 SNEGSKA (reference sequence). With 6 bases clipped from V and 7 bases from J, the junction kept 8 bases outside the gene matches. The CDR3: CSAKGTRWNEQFF. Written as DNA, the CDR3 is TGCAGTGCGAAGGGGACTAGGTGGAATGAGCAGTTCTTC.

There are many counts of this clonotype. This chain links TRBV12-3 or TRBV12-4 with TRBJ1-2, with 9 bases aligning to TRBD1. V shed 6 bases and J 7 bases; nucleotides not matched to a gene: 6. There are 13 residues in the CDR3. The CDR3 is CASRPGTGPGYTF. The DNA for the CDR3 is TGTGCCAGCAGACCCGGGACAGGGCCTGGCTACACCTTC.

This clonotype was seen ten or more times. The CDR3 loop is CASSLDPRNLPNEQFF. For the CDR3, the DNA is TGCGCCAGCAGCTTGGATCCCCGAAACCTCCCCAATGAGCAGTTCTTC. This sequence joins TRBV5-1 and TRBJ2-1, with D unresolved. V was pared by 0 bases and J by 6 bases, with 16 bases between. Germline CDR1 reads SGHRS; CDR2 reads YFSETQ. The CDR3 is made up of 16 amino acids.

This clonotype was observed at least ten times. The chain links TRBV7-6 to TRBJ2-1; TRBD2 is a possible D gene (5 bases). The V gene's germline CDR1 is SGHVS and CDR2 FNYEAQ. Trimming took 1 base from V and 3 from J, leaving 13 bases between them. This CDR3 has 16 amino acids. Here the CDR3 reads CASSLERFLRYNEQFF. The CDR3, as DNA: TGTGCCAGCAGCTTAGAGCGGTTCCTTCGCTACAATGAGCAGTTCTTC.

The CDR3: CAIRPTGQVRETQYF. The CDR3 DNA reads TGTGCCATCAGGCCAACGGGACAAGTCCGAGAGACCCAGTACTTC. The chain recombines TRBV10-3 with TRBJ2-5; maybe TRBD1 (6 bases). Trimming removed 6 bases from V and 4 bases from J, with 18 bases in between. The CDR3 runs to 15 residues. Germline values: CDR1 ENHRY, CDR2 SYGVKD.

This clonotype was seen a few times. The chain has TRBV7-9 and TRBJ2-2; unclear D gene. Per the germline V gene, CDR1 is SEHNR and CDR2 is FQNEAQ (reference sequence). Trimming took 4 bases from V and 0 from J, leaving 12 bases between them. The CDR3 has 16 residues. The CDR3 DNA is TGTGCCAGCAGCTCCAAGTGGGGTTCGAACACCGGGGAGCTGTTTTTT. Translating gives CASSSKWGSNTGELFF.

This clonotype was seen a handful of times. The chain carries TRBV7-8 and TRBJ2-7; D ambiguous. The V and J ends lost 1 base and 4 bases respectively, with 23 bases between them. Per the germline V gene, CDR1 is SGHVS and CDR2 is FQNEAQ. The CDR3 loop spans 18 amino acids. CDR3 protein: CASSLESTLGATYYEQYF. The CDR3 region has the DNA TGTGCCAGCAGCTTAGAATCGACTCTTGGAGCTACCTATTACGAGCAGTACTTC.

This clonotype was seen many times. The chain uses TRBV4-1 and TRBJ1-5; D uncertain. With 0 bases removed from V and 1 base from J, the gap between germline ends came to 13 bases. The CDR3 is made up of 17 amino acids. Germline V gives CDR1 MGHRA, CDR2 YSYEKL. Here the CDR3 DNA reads TGCGCCAGCAGCCAAGAGGGGTTAGGGTTGAGCAATCAGCCCCAGCATTTT. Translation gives CASSQEGLGLSNQPQHF.

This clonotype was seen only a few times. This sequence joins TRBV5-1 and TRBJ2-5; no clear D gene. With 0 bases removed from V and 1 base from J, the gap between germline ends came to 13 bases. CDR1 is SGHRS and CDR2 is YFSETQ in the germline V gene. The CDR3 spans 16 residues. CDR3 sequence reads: CASSLVFGVSQETQYF. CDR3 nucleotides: TGCGCCAGCAGCTTGGTCTTCGGCGTCAGCCAAGAGACCCAGTACTTC.

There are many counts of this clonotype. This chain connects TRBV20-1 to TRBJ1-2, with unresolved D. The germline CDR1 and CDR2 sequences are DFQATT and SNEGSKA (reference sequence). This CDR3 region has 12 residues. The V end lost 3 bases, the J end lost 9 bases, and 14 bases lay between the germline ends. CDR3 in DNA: TGCAGTGCTAGCTCAGGCCTGGGTCGCTACACCTTC. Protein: CSASSGLGRYTF.

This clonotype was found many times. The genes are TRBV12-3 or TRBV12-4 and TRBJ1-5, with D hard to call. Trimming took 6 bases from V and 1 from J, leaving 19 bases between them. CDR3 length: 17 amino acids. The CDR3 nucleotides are TGTGCCAGCAGCCCGGAGGGCTGGGCGGGAAGCAATCAGCCCCAGCATTTT. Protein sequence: CASSPEGWAGSNQPQHF.

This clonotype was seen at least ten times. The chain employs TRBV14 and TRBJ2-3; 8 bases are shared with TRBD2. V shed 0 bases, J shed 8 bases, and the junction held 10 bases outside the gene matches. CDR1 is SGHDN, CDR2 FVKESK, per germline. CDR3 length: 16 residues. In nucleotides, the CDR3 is TGTGCCAGCAGCCAAGATACGAAGCGGGAGAGTGGTACGCAGTATTTT. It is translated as CASSQDTKRESGTQYF.

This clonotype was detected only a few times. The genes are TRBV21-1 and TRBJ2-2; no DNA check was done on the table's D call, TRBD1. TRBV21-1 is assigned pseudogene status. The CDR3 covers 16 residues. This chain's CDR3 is CASSKAGQGRTGELFF. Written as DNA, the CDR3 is TGTGCCAGCAGCAAAGCTGGTCAGGGGCGCACCGGGGAGCTGTTTTTT.

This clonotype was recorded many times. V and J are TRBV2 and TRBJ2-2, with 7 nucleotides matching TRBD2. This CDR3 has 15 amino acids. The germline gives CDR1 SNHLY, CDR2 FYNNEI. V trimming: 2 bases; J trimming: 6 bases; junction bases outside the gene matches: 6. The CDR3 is CASSEMRGSSGELFF. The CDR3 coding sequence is TGTGCCAGCAGTGAAATGCGCGGGAGCTCCGGGGAGCTGTTTTTT.

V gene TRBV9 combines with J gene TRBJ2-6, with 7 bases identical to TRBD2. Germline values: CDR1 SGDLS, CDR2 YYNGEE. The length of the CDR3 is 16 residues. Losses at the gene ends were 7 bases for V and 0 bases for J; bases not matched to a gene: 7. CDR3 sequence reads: CASSSGHSSGANVLTF. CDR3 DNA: TGTGCCAGCTCTAGCGGCCATTCCTCTGGGGCCAACGTCCTGACTTTC.

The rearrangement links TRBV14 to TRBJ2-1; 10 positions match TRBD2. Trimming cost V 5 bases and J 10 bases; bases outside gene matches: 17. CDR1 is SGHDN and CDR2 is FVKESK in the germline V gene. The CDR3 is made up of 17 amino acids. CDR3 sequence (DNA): TGTGCCAGCAGCGAGATAGTCGGGACGCTACTAGCGGGGGAGCAGTTCTTC. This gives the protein CASSEIVGTLLAGEQFF.

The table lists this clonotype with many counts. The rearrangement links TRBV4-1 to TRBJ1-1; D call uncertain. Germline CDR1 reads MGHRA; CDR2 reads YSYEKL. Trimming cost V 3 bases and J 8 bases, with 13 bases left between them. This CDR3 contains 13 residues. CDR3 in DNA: TGCGCCAGCAGCCACGTTTTCAGCAGCGAAGCTTTCTTT. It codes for CASSHVFSSEAFF.

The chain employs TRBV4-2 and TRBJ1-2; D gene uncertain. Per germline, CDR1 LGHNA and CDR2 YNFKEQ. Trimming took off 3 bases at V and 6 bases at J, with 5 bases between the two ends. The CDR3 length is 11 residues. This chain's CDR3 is CASSQRDGYTF. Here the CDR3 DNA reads TGTGCCAGCAGCCAGAGGGATGGCTACACCTTC.